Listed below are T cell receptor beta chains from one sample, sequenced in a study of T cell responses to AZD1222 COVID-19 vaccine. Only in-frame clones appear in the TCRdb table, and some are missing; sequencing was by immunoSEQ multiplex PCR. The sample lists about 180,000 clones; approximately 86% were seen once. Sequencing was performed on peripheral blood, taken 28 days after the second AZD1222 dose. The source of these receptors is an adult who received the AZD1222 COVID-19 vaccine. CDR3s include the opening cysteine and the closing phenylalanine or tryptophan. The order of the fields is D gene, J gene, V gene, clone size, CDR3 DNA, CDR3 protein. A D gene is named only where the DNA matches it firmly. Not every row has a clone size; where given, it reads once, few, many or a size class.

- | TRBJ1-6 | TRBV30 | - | TGTGCCTGGATAAACTCCTATAATTCACCCCTCCACTTT | CAWINSYNSPLHF
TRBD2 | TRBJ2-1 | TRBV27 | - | TGTGCCAGCAGTTTAAGGCTAGCGGGGGGGCACAATGAGCAGTTCTTC | CASSLRLAGGHNEQFF
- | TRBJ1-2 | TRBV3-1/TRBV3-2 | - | TGTGCCAGCAGCTTACAGGGCAACTATGGCTACACCTTC | CASSLQGNYGYTF
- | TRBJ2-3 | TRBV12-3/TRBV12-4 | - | TGTGCCAGCAGTTTAAGGGGGGATACGCAGTATTTT | CASSLRGDTQYF
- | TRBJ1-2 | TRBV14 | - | TGTGCCAGCAGCCAAGACAGGAACTATGGCTACACCTTC | CASSQDRNYGYTF
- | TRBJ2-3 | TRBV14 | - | TGTGCCAGCAGCCAAGAATTAGGACTCCATACGCAGTATTTT | CASSQELGLHTQYF
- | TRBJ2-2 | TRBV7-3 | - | TGTGCCAGCAGCCAGGGACCGGCCAGGGGTAACACCGGGGAGCTGTTTTTT | CASSQGPARGNTGELFF
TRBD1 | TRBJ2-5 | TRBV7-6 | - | TGTGCCAGCAGTCCACCGGGACAGCGTGAAGAGACCCAGTACTTC | CASSPPGQREETQYF
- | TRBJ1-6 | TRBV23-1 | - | TGCGCCAGCAGCCCCATCCCAATCGTGGTGTCTTGGGGGGGTGTCTATAATTCACCCCTCCACTTT | CASSPIPIVVSWGGVYNSPLHF
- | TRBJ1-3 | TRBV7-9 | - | TGTGCCAGCAGCTTAGCTGGCAGAAACACCATATATTTT | CASSLAGRNTIYF
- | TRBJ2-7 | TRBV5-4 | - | TGTGCCAGCAGCTTGGGGGTATCTCCTACCTACGAGCAGTACTTC | CASSLGVSPTYEQYF
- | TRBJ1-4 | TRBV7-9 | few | TGTGCCAGCAGCTTAGCTCAGGGGCTCGATGAAAAACTGTTTTTT | CASSLAQGLDEKLFF
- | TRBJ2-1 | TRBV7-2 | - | TGTGCCAGCAGCCTAAAGGAGGTTCCGTTCTTC | CASSLKEVPFF
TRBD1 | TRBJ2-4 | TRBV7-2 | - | TGTGCCAGCAGCCCGCCGGGACAGAAAAACATTCAGTACTTC | CASSPPGQKNIQYF
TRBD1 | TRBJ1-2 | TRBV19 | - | TGTGCCAGTAGTACCGGGACAGATTGGGTAAACTATGGCTACACCTTC | CASSTGTDWVNYGYTF
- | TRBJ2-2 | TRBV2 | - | TGTGCCAGCAGTGAACAGAGGATGAACACCGGGGAGCTGTTTTTT | CASSEQRMNTGELFF
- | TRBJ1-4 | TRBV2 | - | TGTGCCAGCAGCGGGGGAGTAGGCGAAAAACTGTTTTTT | CASSGGVGEKLFF
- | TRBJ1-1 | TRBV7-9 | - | TGTGCCAGCAGCTTAGCGCTAAGTTCCTGGCGAGCTTTCTTT | CASSLALSSWRAFF
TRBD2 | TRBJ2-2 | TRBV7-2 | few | TGTGCCAGCAGTTTTGCGGGGGGCGGCACCGGGGAGCTGTTTTTT | CASSFAGGGTGELFF
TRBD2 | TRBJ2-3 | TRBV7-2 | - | TGTGCCAGCATTAGCGGGGGGGCCCCAGATACGCAGTATTTT | CASISGGAPDTQYF
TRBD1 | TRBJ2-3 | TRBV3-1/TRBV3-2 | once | TGTGCCAGCAGCCAACTTTCGGGACAGGCGACCTCGGGCACAGATACGCAGTATTTT | CASSQLSGQATSGTDTQYF
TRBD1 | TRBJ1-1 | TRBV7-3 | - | TGTGCCAGCAGCCCTTGGACAGGGGGGTTTAGGAACACTGAAGCTTTCTTT | CASSPWTGGFRNTEAFF
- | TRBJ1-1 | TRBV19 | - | TGTGCCAGTAGTATCCCCGGACGGACCCCCACTGAAGCTTTCTTT | CASSIPGRTPTEAFF
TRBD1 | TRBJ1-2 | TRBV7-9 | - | TGTGCCAGCAGCTTAGGGCAGGGGGCAGGCTACACCTTC | CASSLGQGAGYTF
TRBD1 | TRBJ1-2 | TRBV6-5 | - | TGTGCCAGCGGGGACTCCCGGGACAGGGGATACACCTTC | CASGDSRDRGYTF
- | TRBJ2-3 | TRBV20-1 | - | TGCAGTGCAACTATCACAGATACGCAGTATTTT | CSATITDTQYF
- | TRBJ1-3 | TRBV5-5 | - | TGTGCCAGCAGCCGGGCAGGTCCCGGGGTCTCTGGAAACACCATATATTTT | CASSRAGPGVSGNTIYF
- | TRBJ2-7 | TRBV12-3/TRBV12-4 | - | TGTGCCAGCAAAAAAACGGGACACACAGACCGGCACTTC | CASKKTGHTDRHF
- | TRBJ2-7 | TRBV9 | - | TGTGCCAGCAGCCCAAAGGGCCCGGGACATAACTACGAGCAGTACTTC | CASSPKGPGHNYEQYF
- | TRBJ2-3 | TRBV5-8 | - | TGTGCCAGCAGCTTGGTTGGAGGGGCAGGCACAGATACGCAGTATTTT | CASSLVGGAGTDTQYF
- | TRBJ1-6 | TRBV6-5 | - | TGTGCCAGCACCCCCCGGGCCGGTTCACCCCTCCACTTT | CASTPRAGSPLHF
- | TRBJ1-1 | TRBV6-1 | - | TGTGCCAGCAGTGAAAGTCTAGGGGTGGGTCGGAACACTGAAGCTTTCTTT | CASSESLGVGRNTEAFF
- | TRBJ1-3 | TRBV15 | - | TGTGCCACACAGAACGGTATCTCTGGAAACACCATATATTTT | CATQNGISGNTIYF
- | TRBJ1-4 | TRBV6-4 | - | TGTGCCAGCAGTGACCCCGGCCCGATAAAAAGGGCAGGCCGTGTTAAGTCTAATGAAAAACTGTTTTTT | CASSDPGPIKRAGRVKSNEKLFF
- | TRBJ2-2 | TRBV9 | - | TGTGCCAGCAGCGCAGGGGAAGGGGGCGGGGAGCTGTTTTTT | CASSAGEGGGELFF
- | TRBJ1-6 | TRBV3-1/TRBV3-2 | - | TGTGCCAGCAGCCGAAATACAGGGAACAATTCACCCCTCCACTTT | CASSRNTGNNSPLHF
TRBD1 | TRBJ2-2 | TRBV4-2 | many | TGTGCCAGCAGCCTGGGACAGCTAAACACCGGGGAGCTGTTTTTT | CASSLGQLNTGELFF
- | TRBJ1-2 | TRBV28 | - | TGTGCCAGCAGTTTCCCGGCCAGCTATGGCTACACCTTC | CASSFPASYGYTF
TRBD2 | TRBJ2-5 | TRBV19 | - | TGTGCCAGTAGTCCAGGGAGGGGAGAGACCCAGTACTTC | CASSPGRGETQYF
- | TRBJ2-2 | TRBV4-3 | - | TGCGCCAGCAGCCAAGCACAGGGTTTAACCGGGGAGCTGTTTTTT | CASSQAQGLTGELFF
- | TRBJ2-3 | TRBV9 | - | TGTGCCAGCAGCTTTTTCGACAGGTCGGGTGCAGATACGCAGTATTTT | CASSFFDRSGADTQYF
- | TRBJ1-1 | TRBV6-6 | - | TGTGCCAGCAGTCCTCAGGGGTCCTTGAACACTGAAGCTTTCTTT | CASSPQGSLNTEAFF
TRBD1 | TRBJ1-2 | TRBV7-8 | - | TGTGCCAGCAGCCTGGGACAGTCTAACTATGGCTACACCTTC | CASSLGQSNYGYTF
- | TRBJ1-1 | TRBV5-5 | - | TGTGCCAGCAGTAAGACAGGAGGCACTGAAGCTTTCTTT | CASSKTGGTEAFF
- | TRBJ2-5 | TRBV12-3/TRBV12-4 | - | TGTGCCAGCAGTCTGGACCAAGAGACCCAGTACTTC | CASSLDQETQYF
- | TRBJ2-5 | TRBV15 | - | TGTGCCACCAGCAGAGTTGGGGGGCAGTGGGAGACCCAGTACTTC | CATSRVGGQWETQYF
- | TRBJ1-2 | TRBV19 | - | TGTGCCAGTAGAACGGACGGGTCGAGAAGGTACGGCTACACCTTC | CASRTDGSRRYGYTF
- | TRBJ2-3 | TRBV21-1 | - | TGTGCCAGCAGCAGCGGAAAAGGGGACTCCTTTTACACAGATACGCAGTATTTT | CASSSGKGDSFYTDTQYF
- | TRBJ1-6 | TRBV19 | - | TGTGCCAGTAGTTCCCTACAGGATTCACCCCTCCACTTT | CASSSLQDSPLHF